The rows below give T cell receptor beta chains drawn from one sample of a study of PD-L1 blockade in urothelial cancer. Clones were sequenced by immunoSEQ multiplex PCR, and TCRdb holds only the in-frame ones, with some missing. The sample contains tens of thousands of clones, around 82% of which appear only once. Material: PBMCs, obtained around atezolizumab (anti-PD-L1) treatment. These receptors were obtained from a man aged 60-69 years with urothelial cancer. The CDR3 runs from the conserved cysteine through the conserved F or W. D genes are given only for firm matches. Clone size, where shown, is once, few, many, or a class for clones that have expanded.

CDR3: CASEEYEQYF; DNA: TGTGCCAGCGAGGAATACGAGCAGTACTTC; V: TRBV27; size: .; J: TRBJ2-7; D: .
CDR3: CASRRRGYEQYF; DNA: TGTGCCAGCAGGCGACGGGGCTACGAGCAGTACTTC; V: TRBV2; size: .; J: TRBJ2-7; D: .
CDR3: CASSESGTSGGGSYEQYF; DNA: TGCGCCAGCAGCGAGTCCGGGACTAGCGGGGGAGGCTCCTACGAGCAGTACTTC; V: TRBV5-1; size: .; J: TRBJ2-7; D: TRBD2
CDR3: CASRIITGNTGELFF; DNA: TGTGCCAGCAGAATCATAACAGGGAACACCGGGGAGCTGTTTTTT; V: TRBV28; size: .; J: TRBJ2-2; D: .
CDR3: CASSVPLYEQYF; DNA: TGTGCCAGCAGTGTACCACTCTACGAGCAGTACTTC; V: TRBV2; size: .; J: TRBJ2-7; D: .
CDR3: CASSPGTARRTGELFF; DNA: TGTGCCAGCAGCCCCGGGACAGCGCGTCGCACCGGGGAGCTGTTTTTT; V: TRBV7-6; size: .; J: TRBJ2-2; D: TRBD1
CDR3: CASSLGTAYEQYF; DNA: TGTGCCAGCAGCTTAGGGACAGCCTACGAGCAGTACTTC; V: TRBV11-2; size: once; J: TRBJ2-7; D: .
CDR3: CASSRDRGANEKLFF; DNA: TGTGCCAGCAGTCGGGACAGGGGAGCTAATGAAAAACTGTTTTTT; V: TRBV2; size: .; J: TRBJ1-4; D: TRBD1
CDR3: CASSPTPLQDREGTEAFF; DNA: TGTGCCAGCAGCCCGACGCCTTTGCAGGACAGGGAGGGCACTGAAGCTTTCTTT; V: TRBV7-3; size: .; J: TRBJ1-1; D: TRBD1
CDR3: CASSSGGEGQLFF; DNA: TGTGCCAGCAGCTCGGGGGGGGAGGGCCAACTGTTTTTT; V: TRBV7-2; size: .; J: TRBJ1-4; D: .
CDR3: CASSALYEQYF; DNA: TGTGCCAGCAGTGCACTCTACGAGCAGTACTTC; V: TRBV6-5; size: .; J: TRBJ2-7; D: .
CDR3: CASRGLAGGSDTQYF; DNA: TGTGCCAGCAGGGGCCTAGCGGGGGGTTCGGATACGCAGTATTTT; V: TRBV5-6; size: .; J: TRBJ2-3; D: TRBD2
CDR3: CASSPTGFKETQYF; DNA: TGTGCTAGCAGCCCGACAGGCTTCAAAGAGACCCAGTACTTC; V: TRBV7-7; size: .; J: TRBJ2-5; D: .
CDR3: CASSLSLSGANVLTF; DNA: TGTGCCAGCAGTTTATCCCTCTCTGGGGCCAACGTCCTGACTTTC; V: TRBV28; size: .; J: TRBJ2-6; D: .
CDR3: CASSRGSNTEAFF; DNA: TGTGCCAGCAGCAGGGGGTCGAACACTGAAGCTTTCTTT; V: TRBV6-1; size: .; J: TRBJ1-1; D: TRBD1
CDR3: CASSQTDRSYNSPLHF; DNA: TGTGCCAGCAGCCAGACAGATCGTTCCTATAATTCACCCCTCCACTTT; V: TRBV9; size: .; J: TRBJ1-6; D: .
CDR3: CASSIWPLGVAEIHNEQFF; DNA: TGTGCCAGTAGTATCTGGCCGCTGGGGGTAGCGGAGATACACAATGAGCAGTTCTTC; V: TRBV19; size: .; J: TRBJ2-1; D: .
CDR3: CASSYEGVGQPQHF; DNA: TGTGCCAGCAGTTACGAAGGGGTTGGCCAGCCCCAGCATTTT; V: TRBV6-6; size: .; J: TRBJ1-5; D: .
CDR3: CAISDGGVVSYEQYF; DNA: TGTGCCATCAGTGATGGGGGGGTCGTCTCCTACGAGCAGTACTTC; V: TRBV10-3; size: .; J: TRBJ2-7; D: TRBD2
CDR3: CASSLHPGQGPSSPQHF; DNA: TGTGCCAGCAGCTTGCACCCGGGACAGGGCCCCTCGAGTCCCCAGCATTTT; V: TRBV5-5; size: .; J: TRBJ1-5; D: TRBD1
CDR3: CASSLEDYIDRGDTQYF; DNA: TGTGCCAGCAGCTTAGAGGACTACATTGACAGGGGAGATACGCAGTATTTT; V: TRBV11-2; size: .; J: TRBJ2-3; D: TRBD1
CDR3: CASSFGREGYGYTF; DNA: TGTGCCAGCAGTTTTGGCAGGGAGGGCTATGGCTACACCTTC; V: TRBV28; size: .; J: TRBJ1-2; D: .
CDR3: CASSQSEGSGQETQYF; DNA: TGCGCCAGCAGCCAGTCGGAGGGTTCGGGGCAAGAGACCCAGTACTTC; V: TRBV4-1; size: few; J: TRBJ2-5; D: .
CDR3: CASSQGTGFATNEKLFF; DNA: TGTGCCAGCAGTCAAGGGACAGGGTTTGCAACTAATGAAAAACTGTTTTTT; V: TRBV28; size: .; J: TRBJ1-4; D: TRBD1
CDR3: CAISEGSSGETQYF; DNA: TGTGCCATCAGTGAGGGTAGTTCGGGGGAGACCCAGTACTTC; V: TRBV10-3; size: .; J: TRBJ2-5; D: .
CDR3: CASTRQLAQYF; DNA: TGTGCCAGCACAAGACAACTAGCACAGTACTTC; V: TRBV28; size: .; J: TRBJ2-5; D: .
CDR3: CASSDGGGTDIQYF; DNA: TGCGCCAGCAGTGATGGCGGGGGGACGGACATTCAGTACTTC; V: TRBV10-2; size: .; J: TRBJ2-4; D: TRBD2
CDR3: CASSGPSSGGRSEQFF; DNA: TGTGCCAGCAGTGGACCTTCTAGCGGGGGCCGTTCAGAGCAGTTCTTC; V: TRBV6-1; size: .; J: TRBJ2-1; D: TRBD2
CDR3: CASSPRGSYGNQPQHF; DNA: TGCGCCAGCAGCCCGCGAGGATCATATGGCAATCAGCCCCAGCATTTT; V: TRBV4-1; size: .; J: TRBJ1-5; D: .
CDR3: CASSPGTGVIYEQYF; DNA: TGCGCCAGCAGCCCGGGGACAGGGGTAATCTACGAGCAGTACTTC; V: TRBV5-1; size: .; J: TRBJ2-7; D: TRBD1
CDR3: CASSQGFMAGASYEQYF; DNA: TGTGCCAGCAGCCAAGGTTTTATGGCGGGGGCTTCCTACGAGCAGTACTTC; V: TRBV14; size: .; J: TRBJ2-7; D: .
CDR3: CATSRDLGAVSYEQYF; DNA: TGTGCCACCAGCAGAGATCTTGGGGCAGTCTCCTACGAGCAGTACTTC; V: TRBV15; size: .; J: TRBJ2-7; D: .
CDR3: CASSSSGGLLTQYF; DNA: TGTGCCAGCAGTTCCTCGGGGGGGCTTCTTACGCAGTATTTT; V: TRBV2; size: few; J: TRBJ2-3; D: TRBD2
CDR3: CASSWGQGFTGELFF; DNA: TGTGCCAGCAGCTGGGGACAGGGGTTCACCGGGGAGCTGTTTTTT; V: TRBV5-6; size: few; J: TRBJ2-2; D: TRBD1
CDR3: CATSRRSGRGADTQYF; DNA: TGTGCCACCAGCAGACGAAGCGGGAGAGGGGCAGATACGCAGTATTTT; V: TRBV15; size: few; J: TRBJ2-3; D: TRBD2
CDR3: CASSGTSTSGGSADTQYF; DNA: TGTGCCAGCAGTGGTACCTCGACTAGCGGGGGGAGCGCAGATACGCAGTATTTT; V: TRBV2; size: few; J: TRBJ2-3; D: TRBD2
CDR3: CASSSRGPSHNEQFF; DNA: TGTGCCAGCAGTTCCAGGGGGCCCTCCCACAATGAGCAGTTCTTC; V: TRBV7-2; size: .; J: TRBJ2-1; D: TRBD1
CDR3: CASSERGGGAGTEAFF; DNA: TGTGCCAGCAGTGAACGGGGCGGGGGCGCGGGCACTGAAGCTTTCTTT; V: TRBV6-1; size: .; J: TRBJ1-1; D: .
CDR3: CASSQGTGGPETQYF; DNA: TGTGCCAGCAGCCAGGGGACAGGGGGTCCAGAGACCCAGTACTTC; V: TRBV13; size: once; J: TRBJ2-5; D: TRBD1
CDR3: CASSVGGRSYEQYF; DNA: TGTGCCAGCAGTGTAGGGGGCCGCTCCTACGAGCAGTACTTC; V: TRBV2; size: .; J: TRBJ2-7; D: TRBD1
CDR3: CASRPRGFTGIVTGELFF; DNA: TGTGCCAGCAGACCTAGGGGCTTTACAGGGATCGTTACCGGGGAGCTGTTTTTT; V: TRBV2; size: .; J: TRBJ2-2; D: .
CDR3: CASSYLRTGGSYGYTF; DNA: TGTGCCAGCAGTTACTTAAGGACAGGGGGCAGCTATGGCTACACCTTC; V: TRBV6-5; size: few; J: TRBJ1-2; D: TRBD1